A single sample gave rise to the 15 T cell receptor beta chains below, sequenced in a study of OX40 agonist ivuxolimab in advanced cancers. Here immunoSEQ multiplex PCR was the method, and the copy in TCRdb shows in-frame clones only, minus some. The sample gives 90,000 or so clones, 91% of which show up once; around 2.5% is in the top ten. This specimen consisted of CD4+ or CD8+ T cells sorted from blood, obtained in a trial of the OX40 agonist ivuxolimab. The receptors stem from an adult with an advanced solid tumor such as melanoma, head and neck, liver or kidney cancer.

The genes are TRBV19 and TRBJ1-4; 9 bases line up with TRBD1. With 7 bases clipped from V and 8 bases from J, the junction kept 8 bases outside the gene matches. Germline V gives CDR1 LNHDA, CDR2 SQIVND (reference sequence). The CDR3 runs 14 residues. The chain's CDR3 is CASNSRDREEKLFF. The CDR3 nucleotides read TGTGCCAGTAACTCACGGGACAGGGAGGAAAAACTGTTTTTT. The full variable domain, its missing parts supplied by reference TRBV19 and TRBJ1-4, is DGGITQSPKYLFRKEGQNVTLSCEQNLNHDAMYWYRQDPGQGLRLIYYSQIVNDFQKGDIAEGYSVSREKKESFPLTVTSAQKNPTAFYLCASNSRDREEKLFFGSGTQLSVL.

This chain connects TRBV28 to TRBJ2-3; the D call may be TRBD1 or TRBD2 (5 bases each). The length of the CDR3 is 15 residues. The germline CDR1 and CDR2 sequences are MDHEN and SYDVKM. With 5 bases removed from V and 2 bases from J, the gap between germline ends came to 14 bases. In DNA form, the CDR3 reads TGTGCCAGCAGTCGGGACGGTTTAAACACAGATACGCAGTATTTT. Protein: CASSRDGLNTDTQYF.

The chain links TRBV7-3 to TRBJ2-1; the match to TRBD1 covers 9 bases. Germline CDR1 reads SGHTA; CDR2 reads FQGTGA. The CDR3 has 15 residues. V lost 8 bases to trimming and J lost 4 bases; unmatched junction nucleotides: 9. In DNA form, the CDR3 reads TGTGCCAGCGCGTCGGTGACAGGGGGTTACAATGAGCAGTTCTTC. Translating gives CASASVTGGYNEQFF.

The CDR3 region is CASSMGDTNQPQHF. Here the CDR3 DNA reads TGTGCCAGTAGTATGGGGGACACAAATCAGCCCCAGCATTTT. V is TRBV19 and J is TRBJ1-5; maybe TRBD1 (6 bases). Germline assignment: CDR1 LNHDA and CDR2 SQIVND (reference sequence). The CDR3 is made up of 14 amino acids. Trimming cost V 3 bases and J 4 bases, with 10 bases left between them.

The chain combines TRBV18 with TRBJ1-2, with 9 positions matching TRBD1. Per germline, CDR1 KGHSH and CDR2 LQKENI. The CDR3 has 17 residues. Unmatched junction bases numbered 10, after V lost 3 bases and J lost 2 bases. CDR3: CASSPPGTGGVNYGYTF. The CDR3 DNA is TGTGCCAGCTCACCCCCGGGAACAGGGGGCGTGAACTATGGCTACACCTTC. The whole variable domain, remainder taken from reference TRBV18 and TRBJ1-2, is NAGVMQNPRHLVRRRGQEARLRCSPMKGHSHVYWYRQLPEEGLKFMVYLQKENIIDESGMPKERFSAEFPKEGPSILRIQQVVRGDSAAYFCASSPPGTGGVNYGYTFGSGTRLTVV.

This clone has a handful of counts. The CDR3 DNA reads TGTGCCAGCAGTTGGGTGACAGGGTCGTCCACCGGGGAGCTGTTTTTT. Protein sequence: CASSWVTGSSTGELFF. The J gene is TRBJ2-2, the V gene TRBV6-5, with 7 bases lining up with TRBD1. V lost 4 bases, J lost 4 bases, and 9 bases stayed unmatched. This CDR3 is built from 16 residues. Germline V gene lookup returns CDR1 MNHEY and CDR2 SVGAGI.

This rearrangement joins TRBV7-9 to TRBJ1-2; D is undetermined. The V end was cut by 4 bases, the J end by 4 bases, with 13 bases between. From germline, CDR1 is SEHNR and CDR2 FQNEAQ (reference sequence). The CDR3 is 14 amino acids. The CDR3 region has the DNA TGTGCCAGCAGCTCAGGAGGCGGCCTCTATGGCTACACCTTC. This gives the protein CASSSGGGLYGYTF.

The gene calls are TRBV30 and TRBJ1-1; D not certain. The CDR3 consists of 13 residues. The germline gives CDR1 GTSNPN, CDR2 SVGIG (reference sequence). Trimming left V 3 bases short and J 0 bases short, with 8 bases between. This chain's CDR3 is CAWRYLMNTEAFF. In nucleotides, the CDR3 is TGTGCCTGGAGGTACCTGATGAACACTGAAGCTTTCTTT.

The CDR3: CASSQEELYEQYF. CDR3 in DNA: TGCGCCAGCAGCCAAGAGGAACTGTACGAGCAGTACTTC. The chain is built from TRBV4-3 and TRBJ2-7, with unresolved D. V gave up 0 bases and J gave up 4 bases, with 7 bases separating them. The CDR3 consists of 13 residues. The V gene's germline CDR1 is LGHNA and CDR2 YSLEER.

This rearrangement joins TRBV7-2 to TRBJ2-7; TRBD2 agrees at 10 bases. The V segment lost 5 bases and the J segment 1 base; nucleotides outside the gene matches: 8. The CDR3 totals 16 residues. Germline V gene lookup returns CDR1 SGHTA and CDR2 FQGNSA. The CDR3 DNA is TGTGCCAGCAGCCCCGGACTAGCGGAGGGGTCCTACGAGCAGTACTTC. This encodes CASSPGLAEGSYEQYF.

The chain employs TRBV9 and TRBJ2-7; possibly TRBD2 for D (7 bases). The CDR3 consists of 16 residues. V was shortened by 0 bases and J by 3 bases, with 16 bases between the two germline ends. Germline CDR1 reads SGDLS; CDR2 reads YYNGEE. CDR3 sequence: CASSVGGGGRSYEQYF. CDR3 coding DNA: TGTGCCAGCAGCGTAGGAGGGGGGGGGAGAAGCTACGAGCAGTACTTC.

The rearrangement links TRBV6-5 to TRBJ2-7; D gene uncertain. This CDR3 spans 15 amino acids. Trimming removed 5 bases from V and 0 bases from J, with 14 bases in between. Looked up from germline, CDR1 is MNHEY and CDR2 is SVGAGI. CDR3: CASSPLTVNSYEQYF. Here the CDR3 DNA reads TGTGCCAGCAGTCCTTTGACGGTAAACTCCTACGAGCAGTACTTC.

The gene calls are TRBV4-3 and TRBJ1-1, with TRBD1 matching over 8 bases. This CDR3 spans 16 amino acids. V gave up 7 bases and J gave up 3 bases; unmatched junction bases: 13. Germline CDR1 is LGHNA and CDR2 is YSLEER. The CDR3 sequence: CASKRRAQGGDTEAFF. For the CDR3, the DNA is TGCGCCAGCAAGAGAAGAGCACAGGGGGGAGACACTGAAGCTTTCTTT.

The rearrangement links TRBV5-6 to TRBJ1-4; possible D gene TRBD1, 6 bases. CDR1 SGHDT and CDR2 YYEEEE come from the germline V gene. The CDR3 has 16 residues. The germline V and J ends were trimmed by 4 bases and 0 bases, with 13 bases remaining between them. CDR3 nucleotides: TGTGCCAGCAGCGGGGGACACTTGACAACTAATGAAAAACTGTTTTTT. Protein product: CASSGGHLTTNEKLFF.

The chain has TRBV10-2 and TRBJ2-7; tentative D call: TRBD1 (5 bases). The V and J ends lost 5 bases and 9 bases respectively, with 17 bases between them. Germline-derived CDR1 and CDR2 are WSHSY and SAAADI. The CDR3 is 13 amino acids. CDR3 sequence reads: CASSPVQSQGQYF. CDR3 coding DNA: TGCGCCAGCAGTCCCGTTCAGAGTCAGGGGCAGTACTTC.